Listed here are 28 T cell receptor beta chains from one sample, sequenced in a study of blood T cell repertoires in COVID-19 (dated by TCRdb to about 2020). Library preparation was by the immunoSEQ multiplex PCR assay. TCRdb mirrors the immuneACCESS table, restricted to in-frame sequences. Some clones are absent from its copies; in checked studies, under half trace to an unresolved V gene, and the reason for the others is unknown. The sample profile shows more than 350,000 clones; roughly 90% of them were found once. The ten largest clones add up to 1.4% to 1.5% of the sample. Source material: PBMCs or T cells enriched from blood (not recorded which). These receptors were collected from a woman younger than 30 who had been exposed to COVID-19.

This chain links TRBV18 with TRBJ1-2; 10 nucleotides line up with TRBD1. This CDR3 is built from 16 residues. CDR1 and CDR2 from the germline V gene are KGHSH and LQKENI. Trimming took 3 bases from V and 4 from J; bases not matched to a gene: 8. CDR3 DNA sequence: TGTGCCAGCTCACCGGACAGGGGGTTGTTTTTCTATGGCTACACCTTC. Translation gives CASSPDRGLFFYGYTF. The whole variable domain, remainder taken from reference TRBV18 and TRBJ1-2, is NAGVMQNPRHLVRRRGQEARLRCSPMKGHSHVYWYRQLPEEGLKFMVYLQKENIIDESGMPKERFSAEFPKEGPSILRIQQVVRGDSAAYFCASSPDRGLFFYGYTFGSGTRLTVV.

The V and J genes are TRBV5-1 and TRBJ1-2, with 9 bases lining up with TRBD1. The junction had 4 bases not matched to a gene; V was cut back by 1 base and J by 6 bases. This CDR3 has 14 amino acids. Germline V gene sequence: CDR1 SGHRS, CDR2 YFSETQ. The CDR3 loop reads CASSLQDRGDGYTF. DNA for the CDR3: TGCGCCAGCAGCTTGCAGGACAGGGGCGATGGCTACACCTTC. Filled out from reference TRBV5-1 and TRBJ1-2, the complete variable domain reads KAGVTQTPRYLIKTRGQQVTLSCSPISGHRSVSWYQQTPGQGLQFLFEYFSETQRNKGNFPGRFSGRQFSNSRSEMNVSTLELGDSALYLCASSLQDRGDGYTFGSGTRLTVV.

The chain recombines TRBV6-4 with TRBJ1-1; D is undetermined. CDR1 is MRHNA, CDR2 SNTAGT, per germline. Trimming took off 3 bases at V and 6 bases at J, with 14 bases between the two ends. This CDR3 is 14 amino acids long. This chain's CDR3 is CASSEDLWGAEAFF. The CDR3, as DNA: TGTGCCAGCAGTGAGGACCTTTGGGGAGCTGAAGCTTTCTTT.

The genes are TRBV27 and TRBJ1-2; 7 nucleotides agree with TRBD1. Looked up from germline, CDR1 is MNHEY and CDR2 is SMNVEV (reference sequence). V gave up 6 bases and J gave up 10 bases; unmatched junction bases: 11. This CDR3 is built from 13 residues. In nucleotides, the CDR3 is TGTGCCAGCAGCCCTCCGGGACAGCGAAACTACACCTTC. Its translation is CASSPPGQRNYTF.

The chain carries TRBV7-9 and TRBJ2-5; TRBD1 is a possible D gene (6 bases). Germline-derived CDR1 and CDR2 are SEHNR and FQNEAQ (reference sequence). CDR3 length: 14 residues. Trimming stripped 4 bases from V and 5 bases from J, with 14 bases between. The DNA for the CDR3 is TGTGCCAGCAGCTCCACAGGGTTCAGGGAGACCCAGTACTTC. This codes for CASSSTGFRETQYF.

This clone came up a few times. This sequence joins TRBV28 and TRBJ1-5; D unclear. The CDR3 extends over 16 amino acids. V was trimmed by 5 bases and J by 5 bases, leaving 19 bases between them. The V gene's germline CDR1 is MDHEN and CDR2 SYDVKM. The CDR3 DNA is TGTGCCAGCAGTCGCCCTTCGACAATCTCCCATCAGCCCCAGCATTTT. This sequence encodes CASSRPSTISHQPQHF. The full variable domain, rest sourced from reference TRBV28 and TRBJ1-5, is DVKVTQSSRYLVKRTGEKVFLECVQDMDHENMFWYRQDPGLGLRLIYFSYDVKMKEKGDIPEGYSVSREKKERFSLILESASTNQTSMYLCASSRPSTISHQPQHFGDGTRLSIL.

V gene TRBV4-2 combines with J gene TRBJ1-5; a weak D match, TRBD1 (6 bases). The CDR3 extends over 15 amino acids. V was cut by 0 bases and J by 2 bases, with 8 bases left in between. Looked up from germline, CDR1 is LGHNA and CDR2 is YNFKEQ. CDR3 DNA: TGTGCCAGCAGCCAAGATTGGACAGGCAATCAGCCCCAGCATTTT. It translates to CASSQDWTGNQPQHF.

This chain uses TRBV6-5 with TRBJ2-5; 12 bases are shared with TRBD2. V gave up 8 bases and J gave up 1 base; unmatched junction bases: 5. Germline CDR1 and CDR2: MNHEY and SVGAGI. The CDR3 covers 15 residues. For the CDR3, the DNA is TGTGCCAGCGAGGTACTAGCGGGGGGCCAAGAGACCCAGTACTTC. Encoded protein: CASEVLAGGQETQYF.

The rearrangement joins TRBV18 to TRBJ2-7; 14 positions match TRBD2. The V gene's germline CDR1 is KGHSH and CDR2 LQKENI. V shed 3 bases, J shed 4 bases, and the junction held 5 bases outside the gene matches. This CDR3 is 16 amino acids long. Written as DNA, the CDR3 is TGTGCCAGCTCACCTCGACTAGCGGGGGGGTGGTACGAGCAGTACTTC. This sequence encodes CASSPRLAGGWYEQYF.

The chain combines TRBV19 with TRBJ1-1, with unresolved D. Trimming pared 2 bases from V and 4 bases from J, leaving 11 bases between. Germline loops: CDR1 LNHDA, CDR2 SQIVND (reference sequence). The CDR3 has 14 amino acids. The CDR3 DNA sequence: TGTGCCAGTAGTATAACACGACCAGGCACTGAAGCTTTCTTT. This codes for CASSITRPGTEAFF.

J is TRBJ1-4 and V is TRBV18; 8 positions match TRBD1. CDR1 is KGHSH and CDR2 is LQKENI in the germline V gene. The ends lost 2 bases at V and 0 bases at J; junction bases unmatched: 5. CDR3 length equals 17 residues. The CDR3 here is CASSPYPQGATNEKLFF. DNA of the CDR3: TGTGCCAGCTCACCATATCCACAGGGGGCAACTAATGAAAAACTGTTTTTT.

The chain has TRBV2 and TRBJ1-2; 10 positions agree with TRBD1. Germline CDR1 reads SNHLY; CDR2 reads FYNNEI. This CDR3 is built from 14 residues. J was trimmed by 3 bases and V by 6 bases; bases with no gene match: 4. The CDR3: CASSGTGEDYGYTF. DNA for the CDR3: TGTGCCAGCAGCGGGACAGGGGAGGACTATGGCTACACCTTC. Complete variable domain (other parts from reference TRBV2 and TRBJ1-2): EPEVTQTPSHQVTQMGQEVILRCVPISNHLYFYWYRQILGQKVEFLVSFYNNEISEKSEIFDDQFSVERPDGSNFTLKIRSTKLEDSAMYFCASSGTGEDYGYTFGSGTRLTVV.

The rearrangement links TRBV7-2 to TRBJ2-7; 9 bases are a match to TRBD1. Germline V gene data show CDR1 as SGHTA and CDR2 as FQGNSA. This CDR3 contains 15 residues. The V and J ends lost 5 bases and 2 bases, in that order; junction bases with no gene match: 7. The CDR3 DNA reads TGTGCCAGCAGCCTCCAGGGGGACAGGGCCTACGAGCAGTACTTC. As protein: CASSLQGDRAYEQYF.

The genes are TRBV27 and TRBJ1-1; 11 bases are shared with TRBD1. This CDR3 is 16 amino acids long. V was clipped by 6 bases and J by 5 bases; unmatched bases: 11. The germline CDR1 and CDR2 sequences are MNHEY and SMNVEV (reference sequence). The CDR3: CASRFRSGTGGTEAFF. The CDR3 DNA reads as TGTGCCAGCAGATTTCGTTCCGGGACAGGGGGGACTGAAGCTTTCTTT.

The chain carries TRBV12-3 or TRBV12-4 and TRBJ2-1; 8 bases are a match to TRBD2. The V gene end was trimmed by 6 bases and the J gene end by 6 bases; junction bases not matched to a gene: 4. The CDR3 length is 13 residues. CDR3 region: CASRSGSGNEQFF. The CDR3 DNA sequence: TGTGCCAGCAGGAGCGGGAGCGGCAATGAGCAGTTCTTC.

This clone was observed a handful of times. The rearrangement joins TRBV5-1 to TRBJ2-5; 13 bases are a match to TRBD2. CDR3 length: 18 amino acids. Trimming cost V 3 bases and J 5 bases; bases outside gene matches: 13. The germline V gene encodes CDR1 SGHRS and CDR2 YFSETQ. The CDR3 spells CASSYMRTSGGFWETQYF. CDR3 in DNA: TGCGCCAGCAGCTATATGCGGACTAGCGGGGGCTTTTGGGAGACCCAGTACTTC.

The J gene is TRBJ2-7, the V gene TRBV5-4, with 8 bases matching TRBD1. There are 13 residues in the CDR3. J lost 2 bases, V lost 6 bases, and 4 bases had no gene match. The germline gives CDR1 SGHNT, CDR2 YYREEE (reference sequence). The CDR3 here is CASNNRGAYEQYF. The CDR3 bases are TGTGCCAGCAACAACAGGGGGGCCTACGAGCAGTACTTC.

The rearrangement links TRBV29-1 to TRBJ1-4, with D possibly matching TRBD1 (5 bases). Trimming removed 6 bases at V and 3 bases at J, with 14 bases between. The V gene's germline CDR1 is SQVTM and CDR2 ANQGSEA. This CDR3 spans 14 amino acids. The CDR3 coding sequence is TGCAGCGTCGGGGCGGGGGTCTCTAATGAAAAACTGTTTTTT. Translation: CSVGAGVSNEKLFF.

This chain connects TRBV20-1 to TRBJ2-7, with TRBD2 matching 12 bases. J was trimmed by 0 bases and V by 3 bases; bases with no gene match: 9. Germline V lookup: CDR1 DFQATT, CDR2 SNEGSKA (reference sequence). This CDR3 comprises 17 residues. CDR3 residues: CSASGLAGGINSYEQYF. Here the CDR3 DNA reads TGCAGTGCTAGTGGGCTAGCGGGAGGGATAAACTCCTACGAGCAGTACTTC.

The V gene is TRBV5-1, the J gene TRBJ2-3; a weak D match, TRBD2 (6 bases). Trimming pared 4 bases from V and 2 bases from J, leaving 14 bases between. CDR3 length: 15 residues. From germline, CDR1 is SGHRS and CDR2 YFSETQ. CDR3 nucleotides: TGCGCCAGCAGCCTTCGGCGGGGTGACACAGATACGCAGTATTTT. As protein: CASSLRRGDTDTQYF.

In its sample, this clone was seen once. This chain joins TRBV7-9 and TRBJ1-3, with 12 bases lining up with TRBD1. The CDR3 is made up of 16 amino acids. V lost 5 bases to trimming and J lost 4 bases; unmatched junction nucleotides: 6. CDR1 and CDR2 from the germline V gene are SEHNR and FQNEAQ (reference sequence). The CDR3 sequence: CASSPRDRGPGNTIYF. CDR3 nucleotide sequence: TGTGCCAGCAGCCCCCGGGACAGGGGGCCCGGAAACACCATATATTTT.

V and J are TRBV27 and TRBJ2-1, with TRBD2 matching 12 bases. The CDR3 runs to 21 residues. Germline V CDR1 and CDR2: MNHEY, SMNVEV (reference sequence). V was clipped by 8 bases and J by 0 bases; unmatched bases: 20. The chain's CDR3 is CASARGIFGTSGPSSYNEQFF. The CDR3 DNA reads as TGTGCCAGCGCCCGCGGAATATTCGGGACTAGCGGGCCGAGCTCCTACAATGAGCAGTTCTTC.

The V gene is TRBV28, the J gene TRBJ1-1, with TRBD1 identical over 8 bases. CDR1 MDHEN and CDR2 SYDVKM come from the germline V gene. There are 15 residues in the CDR3. V was pared by 8 bases and J by 3 bases, with 11 bases of the junction left unmatched. CDR3 in amino acids: CASCPDREWDTEAFF. As DNA, the CDR3 is TGTGCCAGCTGCCCGGACAGGGAATGGGACACTGAAGCTTTCTTT. Complete variable domain (other parts from reference TRBV28 and TRBJ1-1): DVKVTQSSRYLVKRTGEKVFLECVQDMDHENMFWYRQDPGLGLRLIYFSYDVKMKEKGDIPEGYSVSREKKERFSLILESASTNQTSMYLCASCPDREWDTEAFFGQGTRLTVV.

The table lists this clone with many counts. Other nucleotide sequences in the sample specify the same CDR3. This chain uses TRBV28 with TRBJ2-7, with D perhaps TRBD2 (7 bases). The CDR3 spans 16 residues. Trimming took 5 bases from V and 2 from J, leaving 19 bases between them. Germline V gene data show CDR1 as MDHEN and CDR2 as SYDVKM. The CDR3 DNA reads TGTGCCAGCAGTGGGGAGGGTCGGGGGCATCCCTACGAGCAGTACTTC. Protein sequence: CASSGEGRGHPYEQYF.

The V and J genes are TRBV4-1 and TRBJ1-6, with 10 bases fitting TRBD1. The junction had 2 bases not matched to a gene; V was cut back by 4 bases and J by 8 bases. Germline lookup yields CDR1 MGHRA and CDR2 YSYEKL. The CDR3 length is 14 residues. The CDR3 coding sequence is TGCGCCAGCAGCCCCGGGACAGGGGATTCACCCCTCCACTTT. It specifies CASSPGTGDSPLHF.

The V and J genes are TRBV12-3 or TRBV12-4 and TRBJ2-2; D unresolved. V lost 6 bases to trimming and J lost 8 bases, with 4 bases between them. The CDR3 extends over 10 amino acids. For the CDR3, the DNA is TGTGCCAGCAGACTAGGGGAGCTGTTTTTT. Its protein product is CASRLGELFF.

The chain has TRBV25-1 and TRBJ2-2; 7 nucleotides align to TRBD2. Germline lookup yields CDR1 MGHDK and CDR2 SYGVNS. V lost 8 bases to trimming and J lost 5 bases; unmatched junction nucleotides: 8. This CDR3 contains 14 residues. The CDR3 DNA follows: TGTGCCAGCGACCCCGGGACTACGACCGGGGAGCTGTTTTTT. As protein: CASDPGTTTGELFF.

The chain recombines TRBV19 with TRBJ2-3; 10 bases fit TRBD2. The CDR3 length is 21 residues. Trimming at V came to 5 bases and at J to 2 bases, leaving 22 bases not matched to a gene. Germline loops: CDR1 LNHDA, CDR2 SQIVND (reference sequence). This CDR3 reads CASSLGVAGGHTAGHTDTQYF. The CDR3 DNA follows: TGTGCCAGTAGTCTCGGGGTAGCGGGAGGACACACCGCGGGCCACACAGATACGCAGTATTTT.